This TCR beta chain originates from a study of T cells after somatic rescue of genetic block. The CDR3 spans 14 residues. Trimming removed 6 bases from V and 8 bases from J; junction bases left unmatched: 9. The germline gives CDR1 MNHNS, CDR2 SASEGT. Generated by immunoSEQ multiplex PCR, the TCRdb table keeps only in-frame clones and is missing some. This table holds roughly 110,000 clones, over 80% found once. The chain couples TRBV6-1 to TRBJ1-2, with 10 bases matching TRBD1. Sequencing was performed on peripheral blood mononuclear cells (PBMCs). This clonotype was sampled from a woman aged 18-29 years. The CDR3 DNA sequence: TGTGCCAGCAGGGGGACAGGGGAAGTGGTCGGCTACACCTTC. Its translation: CASRGTGEVVGYTF.